One and the same sample provided the 4 T cell receptor beta chains below, sequenced in a study of T cell responses to AZD1222 COVID-19 vaccine. Libraries were prepared by immunoSEQ multiplex PCR; TCRdb keeps only in-frame clonotypes and omits some of them. The listing records about 140,000 clones. Input material: peripheral blood. The receptors derive from an adult in good health.

The chain uses TRBV19 and TRBJ2-3; TRBD2 agrees at 13 bases. The CDR3 is 16 residues long. Germline values: CDR1 LNHDA, CDR2 SQIVND (reference sequence). V shed 5 bases, J shed 4 bases, and the junction held 6 bases outside the gene matches. CDR3 sequence: CASSVRLAGGPDTQYF. The DNA of the CDR3 is TGTGCCAGTAGTGTTAGACTAGCGGGGGGCCCAGATACGCAGTATTTT.

This sequence joins TRBV5-4 and TRBJ1-3; D is uncertain. The ends were cut back, 4 bases at V and 4 bases at J, with 18 bases in the middle. Germline assignment: CDR1 SGHNT and CDR2 YYREEE (reference sequence). CDR3 size: 16 residues. The DNA for the CDR3 is TGTGCCAGCAGCCCGACTTCAGCGGCAGTAGGAAACACCATATATTTT. Protein: CASSPTSAAVGNTIYF. Together with reference TRBV5-4 and TRBJ1-3, the CDR3 gives the full variable domain: ETGVTQSPTHLIKTRGQQVTLRCSSQSGHNTVSWYQQALGQGPQFIFQYYREEENGRGNFPPRFSGLQFPNYSSELNVNALELDDSALYLCASSPTSAAVGNTIYFGEGSWLTVV.

The chain has TRBV7-2 and TRBJ1-3; D is unclear. Trimming removed 6 bases from V and 0 bases from J, with 12 bases in between. The CDR3 covers 15 residues. Germline V gene data show CDR1 as SGHTA and CDR2 as FQGNSA. CDR3 sequence reads: CASSSEPISGNTIYF. The CDR3 nucleotides are TGTGCCAGCAGTTCTGAGCCCATCTCTGGAAACACCATATATTTT.

V gene TRBV28 combines with J gene TRBJ1-1; D may be TRBD1 (6 bases). V lost 5 bases, J lost 0 bases, and 10 bases lay in between. Germline CDR1 reads MDHEN; CDR2 reads SYDVKM. The CDR3 runs to 14 residues. In nucleotides, the CDR3 is TGTGCCAGCAGTCACCGGACAGTGAACACTGAAGCTTTCTTT. Translation gives CASSHRTVNTEAFF.